A single T cell receptor beta chain is shown here with its context. The target antigen is unknown. The CDR3 has 15 amino acids. Germline V gene lookup returns CDR1 SGHAT and CDR2 FQNNGV. With V trimmed by 0 bases and J by 5 bases, 4 bases remained unmatched. Here immunoSEQ multiplex PCR was the method, and the copy in TCRdb shows in-frame clones only, minus some. The repertoire includes more than 500,000 clones, 90% to 95% of them detected once, and around 0.12% sits in the top ten. The sample comes from a study of shared clonotypes between healthy human individuals. Study-level findings and limits: Naive CD4 clonotype sharing across several donors was about 5%. Generally, naive subsets (rather than memory subsets) showed larger estimated richness.

Naive CD8 cells were CD45RO-negative, positively selected for CCR7, excluding terminally differentiated effector memory CD45RA+ cells. The chain is built from TRBV11-2 and TRBJ2-3; TRBD1 matches at 8 bases. The sequence derives from a woman aged 30 to 39 in good health. Specimen: naive CD8+ T cells sorted from blood. The CDR3 sequence: CASSLEDRVGDTQYF. The DNA of the CDR3 is TGTGCCAGCAGCTTAGAGGACAGGGTAGGAGATACGCAGTATTTT.